A selection of T cell receptor beta chains follows, all from one sample in a study of blood T cells in healthy people across ages. One entry per CDR3 protein results from TCRdb running MiXCR on the 5' RACE reads. Of fewer than 1,200,000 distinct CDR3 sequences listed, 25% are singletons. The sample also formed part of further work on T cells of mothers and their children.

Source material: blood. The receptors originated from a girl between 2 and 10 years old in good health. CDR3s leave out the opening cysteine and the closing phenylalanine or tryptophan. The order of the fields is CDR3 length, V gene, J gene, CDR3 protein.

>12|TRBV7-2|TRBJ2-7
ASSLVVATYEQY
>14|TRBV5-5|TRBJ2-1
ASSHPGTSQSGEQF
>12|TRBV12-3/TRBV12-4|TRBJ1-2
ASSPVSNFYGYT
>10|TRBV20-1|TRBJ1-5
STGTGGQPQH
>13|TRBV7-9|TRBJ1-2
ASSFEKGVNYGYT
>13|TRBV4-3|NA
ASSQETGSLIEQF
>7|TRBV20-1|TRBJ2-5
SATETQY
>14|TRBV12-3/TRBV12-4|TRBJ1-4
ASTGRTPGTNEKLF
>12|TRBV29-1|TRBJ1-2
SVDPAGEGYGYT
>14|TRBV20-1|TRBJ2-5
SARFGEIRAQETQY
>12|TRBV10-3|NA
AIREDSPYETQY
>14|TRBV6-5|NA
ASTYGTGQGINEQF
>11|TRBV28|TRBJ1-2
ASRGTARYGYT
>14|TRBV4-1|TRBJ1-3
ASSQWQRDSGNTIY
>15|TRBV5-1|TRBJ2-7
ASSLEAGDTLFYEQY
>14|TRBV14|TRBJ2-3
ASSPTGGLSTDTQY
>13|TRBV12-3/TRBV12-4|TRBJ2-5
ASTLMFSGRETQY
>12|TRBV12-3/TRBV12-4|TRBJ1-1
ASRLQGSDTEAF
>10|TRBV7-6|TRBJ2-5
ASRQLEETQY
>10|TRBV29-1|TRBJ2-5
SVGLAGGRSH
>14|TRBV11-3|TRBJ2-3
ASSSRQGQGTDTQY
>12|TRBV27|TRBJ2-7
ASSPSTYFYEQY
>13|TRBV6-1|TRBJ2-3
ASSVFPSSTDTQY
>13|TRBV29-1|TRBJ1-4
SVGGDDFGNEKLF
>13|TRBV7-9|TRBJ2-1
ASSLGQGPDNEQF
>11|TRBV15|NA
ATSGTRGGRQF
>13|TRBV7-2|TRBJ1-2
ASSFPTRGLDGYT
>11|TRBV7-9|TRBJ2-7
ASSEGQRYEQY
>13|TRBV29-1|TRBJ2-1
SGQTGTPFYNEQF
>14|TRBV7-9|TRBJ2-5
ASSSISGGAEETQY